The T cell receptor (beta chain) described here comes from a study of blood T cell repertoires in COVID-19. The CDR3 contains 15 residues. Looked up from germline, CDR1 is SGDLS and CDR2 is YYNGEE. V lost 0 bases, J lost 5 bases, and 12 bases lay in between. In the original workflow: Researchers report that nucleated cell counts were estimated from reference gene primer amplification. Here immunoSEQ multiplex PCR was the method, and the copy in TCRdb shows in-frame clones only, minus some. The V and J calls and clone size were taken over from that table, and D and trimming were inferred from the DNA. The sample has tens of thousands of clones, 75% to 90% seen once.

The source material was peripheral blood. The TCR comes from a man in his 60s with active COVID-19. This chain joins TRBV9 and TRBJ1-5; perhaps TRBD1 as D (5 bases). The CDR3 DNA is TGTGCCAGCAGCGTAGAAGGGGCTTTAGATCAGCCCCAGCATTTT. Residues: CASSVEGALDQPQHF.